What follows is one T cell receptor beta chain and its context. This sample was included in a study of blood T cell repertoires in COVID-19. About the research overall: COVID-19 samples collected from the United States, Italy and Spain covered acute and convalescent phases. T cells, B-cell-depleted T cells, or PBMCs supplied cDNA or gDNA.

Germline CDR1 MDHEN, CDR2 SYDVKM. The CDR3 is made up of 14 amino acids. V shed 6 bases and J 5 bases; nucleotides not matched to a gene: 5. The protocol was immunoSEQ multiplex PCR, while the TCRdb copy is restricted to in-frame clones and leaves out a portion. The sample lists 90,000 to 110,000 clones; 80% to 90% were seen once. The sequencing input was peripheral blood. The receptor's source is a woman older than 75 with active or convalescent COVID-19. This chain joins TRBV28 and TRBJ2-1, with TRBD1 identical over 9 bases. The CDR3 nucleotides read TGTGCCAGCAGACTACAGGGGGCTAACAATGAGCAGTTCTTC. This codes for CASRLQGANNEQFF.